This T cell receptor beta chain comes out of a study of blood T cell repertoires in COVID-19 (dated by TCRdb to 2018 to 2021). Study-level background: Samples from collaborators originated in the United States, Italy and Spain and spanned both the acute and convalescent phases of COVID-19. The prospective study material was composed of cDNA or gDNA derived from T cells, B-cell-depleted T cells, or PBMCs. The dataset comprised deeply sampled blood TCRbeta repertoires from subjects exposed to, actively infected with, or recovered from COVID-19. The repertoires were released in a freely available public database meant as a resource for research on the immune response to SARS-CoV-2. Samples came from the ongoing ImmuneRACE study (first 160 participants) plus 1,254 subjects from 6 global collaborators. A de-identified subject ID, COVID-19 status, age in years and sex were almost always included in the sample metadata. Where HLA class I and class II types were available, the types were taken from metadata supplied by the sample provider, not from assay-based typing. The investigation overall reported the following: How much clinical and demographic metadata was included differed by source and by participant, and the metadata was provided uncurated.

Concerning this clone: Its antigen specificity is not known. The input lacks base qualities; no much larger clone sits a single base away.

TCRbeta CDR3 regions were amplified from genomic DNA using the immunoSEQ Assay, a bias-controlled multiplex PCR. The authors' analysis ran thus. The number of nucleated cells in each sample was estimated by amplification of reference gene primers within the assay. To quantify the absolute abundance of each unique TCRbeta CDR3 rearrangement, sequence reads were collapsed and filtered. For each sample, productive Simpson clonality was calculated as the square root of Simpson's diversity index over productive rearrangements. Sourced from immuneACCESS, this table was stored by TCRdb with only in-frame sequences that have V and J called. A share of the clones is absent; for the studies checked, an unresolved V gene accounts for under half, and the remainder has no known explanation. Clone size and the V and J calls come from that table; the DNA yielded D and trimming. The sample has under 200,000 clones on record, approximately 89% of them singletons. The ten biggest clones cover roughly 2.5% of the sample.

The collaborating institutions used their own protocols to collect whole blood in K2EDTA tubes. For TCRbeta analysis, collaborators shipped samples as frozen whole blood, isolated PBMCs, or DNA extracted from either of those sample types. V loses 0 bases at its end and J loses 7 bases; junction bases beyond the gene matches: 2. The germline V gene yields SGHVS for CDR1 and FNYEAQ for CDR2. The CDR3 sequence holds 15 residues, the cysteine and phenylalanine included. Only the CDR3 portion is preserved as DNA: 45 bases, with reading frame beginning at the first base. This TCR was recovered from a man in his forties with active or convalescent COVID-19. Here the chain combines TRBV7-6 and TRBJ1-4; 10 bases in the middle match TRBD1. The specimen was peripheral blood. The DNA sequence reads TGTGCCAGCAGCTTAGCCGGGACAGGGGCTGAAAAACTGTTTTTT. This gives the protein CASSLAGTGAEKLFF.